Sequencing of this TCR beta chain was carried out in a study of blood T cell repertoires in COVID-19. Deletions cut 0 bases from V and 6 bases from J, with 5 bases between. Germline lookup yields CDR1 SGHNT and CDR2 YYREEE (reference sequence). CDR3 length: 12 amino acids. TCRdb keeps only in-frame clones here, not all; method: immunoSEQ multiplex PCR. This sample has more than 95,000 clones, with around nine tenths found just once. The TCR sequence derives from a human donor in a cohort sampled during active COVID-19. The sample was peripheral blood. V is TRBV5-4 and J is TRBJ2-3; D is unresolved. CDR3 in DNA: TGTGCCAGCAGCTTGGCAAGCGATACGCAGTATTTT. Protein sequence: CASSLASDTQYF.